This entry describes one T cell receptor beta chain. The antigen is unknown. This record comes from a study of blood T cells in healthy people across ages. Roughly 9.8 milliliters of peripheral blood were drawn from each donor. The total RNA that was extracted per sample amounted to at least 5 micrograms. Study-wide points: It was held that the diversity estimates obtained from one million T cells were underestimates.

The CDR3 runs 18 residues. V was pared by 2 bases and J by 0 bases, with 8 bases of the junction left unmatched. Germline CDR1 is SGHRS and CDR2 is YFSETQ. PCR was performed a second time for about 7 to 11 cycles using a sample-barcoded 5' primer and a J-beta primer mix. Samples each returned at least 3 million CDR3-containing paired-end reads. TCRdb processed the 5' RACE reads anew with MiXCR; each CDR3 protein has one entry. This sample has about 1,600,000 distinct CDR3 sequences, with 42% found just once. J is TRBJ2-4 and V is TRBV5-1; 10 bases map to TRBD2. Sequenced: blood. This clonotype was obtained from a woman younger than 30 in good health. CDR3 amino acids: CASSFTSGTSLAKNIQYF. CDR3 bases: TGCGCCAGCAGCTTTACTAGCGGGACCTCTTTAGCCAAAAACATTCAGTACTTC. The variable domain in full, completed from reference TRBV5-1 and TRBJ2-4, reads KAGVTQTPRYLIKTRGQQVTLSCSPISGHRSVSWYQQTPGQGLQFLFEYFSETQRNKGNFPGRFSGRQFSNSRSEMNVSTLELGDSALYLCASSFTSGTSLAKNIQYFGAGTRLSVL.